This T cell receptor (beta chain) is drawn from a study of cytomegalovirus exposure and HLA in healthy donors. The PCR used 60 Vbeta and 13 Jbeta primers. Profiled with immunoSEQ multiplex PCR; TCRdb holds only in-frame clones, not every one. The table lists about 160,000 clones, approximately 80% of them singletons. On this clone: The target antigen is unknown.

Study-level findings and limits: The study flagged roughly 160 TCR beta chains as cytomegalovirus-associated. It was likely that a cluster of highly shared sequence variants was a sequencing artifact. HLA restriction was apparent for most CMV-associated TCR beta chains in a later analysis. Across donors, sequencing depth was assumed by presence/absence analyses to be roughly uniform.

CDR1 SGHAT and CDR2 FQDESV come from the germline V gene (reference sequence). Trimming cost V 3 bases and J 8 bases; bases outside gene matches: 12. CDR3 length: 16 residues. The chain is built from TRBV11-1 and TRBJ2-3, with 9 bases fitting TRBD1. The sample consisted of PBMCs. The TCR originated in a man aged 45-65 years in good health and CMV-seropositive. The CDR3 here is CASSFPRDRVSVTQYF. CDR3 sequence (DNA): TGTGCCAGCAGCTTCCCCCGGGACAGGGTGTCAGTTACGCAGTATTTT. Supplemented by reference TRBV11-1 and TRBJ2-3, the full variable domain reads EAEVAQSPRYKITEKSQAVAFWCDPISGHATLYWYRQILGQGPELLVQFQDESVVDDSQLPKDRFSAERLKGVDSTLKIQPAELGDSAMYLCASSFPRDRVSVTQYFGPGTRLTVL.